The 25 T cell receptor beta chains given below trace back to one sample, sequenced in a study of cytomegalovirus exposure and HLA in healthy donors. The PCR made use of 60 Vbeta and 13 Jbeta primers. Assay: immunoSEQ multiplex PCR; the TCRdb copy retains only in-frame clones and omits some. The sample has about 220,000 clones, roughly 87% seen once. The sample consisted of PBMCs. Every receptor here comes from a middle-aged woman in good health and CMV-seropositive.

The chain carries TRBV5-4 and TRBJ2-1; 12 bases line up with TRBD2. This CDR3 is 16 amino acids long. Unmatched junction bases numbered 8, after V lost 3 bases and J lost 7 bases. CDR1 SGHNT and CDR2 YYREEE come from the germline V gene (reference sequence). This chain's CDR3 is CASSSRTSGTGNEQFF. The CDR3 DNA follows: TGTGCCAGCAGCTCGCGGACTAGCGGGACCGGGAATGAGCAGTTCTTC.

Worth noting for this clone: Sequence at one end of the junction differs from germline and may be a read error. The chain joins TRBV7-9 to TRBJ1-6; D gene ambiguous. The CDR3 runs to 16 residues. Germline CDR1 and CDR2: SEHNR and FQNEAQ (reference sequence). CDR3 in DNA: TGTTCCAGCAGCTTAGGCGCCGGGTCGGGAGATTCACCCCTCCACTTT. Its translation is CSSSLGAGSGDSPLHF. The complete variable domain, with remaining parts taken from reference TRBV7-9 and TRBJ1-6, reads DTGVSQNPRHKITKRGQNVTFRCDPISEHNRLYWYRQTLGQGPEFLTYFQNEAQLEKSRLLSDRFSAERPKGSFSTLEIQRTEQGDSAMYLCSSSLGAGSGDSPLHFGNGTRLTVT.

Turning to this clone: The junction and the germline gene differ at one end; a read error may be behind it. The rearrangement joins TRBV7-9 to TRBJ1-2; 7 nucleotides agree with TRBD1. The CDR3 length is 14 residues. The germline CDR1 and CDR2 sequences are SEHNR and FQNEAQ (reference sequence). This CDR3 reads CSSIGMTGPYGYTF. In DNA form, the CDR3 reads TGTTCCAGCATTGGAATGACAGGGCCCTATGGCTACACCTTC.

This sequence joins TRBV30 and TRBJ1-5; D is ambiguous. The CDR3 extends over 14 amino acids. Germline V gene sequence: CDR1 GTSNPN, CDR2 SVGIG (reference sequence). V gave up 2 bases and J gave up 3 bases, with 11 bases separating them. CDR3 bases: TGTGCCTGGAGTCGAGGGCAATTCAATCAGCCCCAGCATTTT. Protein product: CAWSRGQFNQPQHF.

CDR3 nucleotide sequence: TGTGCTAGTGGTTCGCTAGCGGGGGGCAGAGATACGCAGTATTTT. This sequence encodes CASGSLAGGRDTQYF. This sequence joins TRBV12-5 and TRBJ2-3; 11 nucleotides match TRBD2. Germline V lookup: CDR1 LGHNT, CDR2 FRNRAP. The ends lost 4 bases at V and 5 bases at J; junction bases unmatched: 5. CDR3 length equals 15 residues.

This chain connects TRBV10-3 to TRBJ2-5, with TRBD2 matching 8 bases. This CDR3 has 14 residues. Germline CDR1 reads ENHRY; CDR2 reads SYGVKD. The J segment lost 5 bases and the V segment lost 6 bases, leaving 8 bases of the junction unmatched. CDR3 region: CAISPGGPKETQYF. The CDR3 DNA reads TGTGCCATCAGCCCGGGGGGGCCTAAGGAGACCCAGTACTTC.

This clone turned up a few times. The rearrangement links TRBV9 to TRBJ1-4; 8 bases map to TRBD1. The junction had 6 bases not matched to a gene; V was cut back by 7 bases and J by 4 bases. Looked up from germline, CDR1 is SGDLS and CDR2 is YYNGEE. The CDR3 sequence is 14 residues long. CDR3 bases: TGTGCCAGCCCCCGGGACAGGCATAATGAAAAACTGTTTTTT. Translating it yields CASPRDRHNEKLFF. The whole variable domain, filled in from reference TRBV9 and TRBJ1-4, reads DSGVTQTPKHLITATGQRVTLRCSPRSGDLSVYWYQQSLDQGLQFLIQYYNGEERAKGNILERFSAQQFPDLHSELNLSSLELGDSALYFCASPRDRHNEKLFFGSGTQLSVL.

The chain carries TRBV7-3 and TRBJ1-2; 8 bases map to TRBD1. The CDR3 covers 14 residues. J gave up 6 bases and V 5 bases, and 8 bases lay outside the gene matches. Germline V gives CDR1 SGHTA, CDR2 FQGTGA. This CDR3 is CASSLQGARDGYTF. The CDR3 coding sequence is TGTGCCAGCAGCCTTCAGGGGGCTAGGGATGGCTACACCTTC.

The chain couples TRBV4-1 to TRBJ1-6, with 8 positions matching TRBD1. This CDR3 is built from 16 residues. In germline, CDR1 is MGHRA, CDR2 YSYEKL. V shed 3 bases and J 7 bases; nucleotides not matched to a gene: 8. The CDR3 here is CASSHLRQGSNSPLHF. Here the CDR3 DNA reads TGCGCCAGCAGCCACCTAAGACAGGGGAGCAATTCACCCCTCCACTTT.

The sample holds a few counts of this clone. V usage is TRBV27 and J usage is TRBJ1-2; D not resolved. Trimming pared 8 bases from V and 1 base from J, leaving 14 bases between. The germline CDR1 and CDR2 sequences are MNHEY and SMNVEV (reference sequence). The CDR3 extends over 14 amino acids. Written as DNA, the CDR3 is TGTGCCAGCGCGCCCGGCGGCCTTAACTATGGCTACACCTTC. Translation gives CASAPGGLNYGYTF.

V usage is TRBV12-5 and J usage is TRBJ2-5; TRBD1 might be the D (6 bases). The J call may be wrong; the DNA end is better matched by TRBJ2-7. CDR1 is LGHNT and CDR2 is FRNRAP in the germline V gene. CDR3 length: 13 amino acids. CDR3 bases: TGTGCTAGTGGTCCAGGGGCAGGTCGCGAGCAGTACTTC. Translated, it gives CASGPGAGREQYF.

The rearrangement links TRBV5-1 to TRBJ1-2, with 9 positions matching TRBD1. After removal of 3 bases from V and 5 bases from J, the junction contained 8 bases not matched to a gene. The CDR3 totals 15 residues. CDR1 and CDR2 from the germline V gene are SGHRS and YFSETQ. The CDR3: CASSYDRGNGYGYTF. DNA of the CDR3: TGCGCCAGCAGCTATGACAGGGGGAATGGGTATGGCTACACCTTC.

J is TRBJ2-2 and V is TRBV9; possibly TRBD1 for D (7 bases). Trimming stripped 4 bases from V and 3 bases from J, with 13 bases between. The germline gives CDR1 SGDLS, CDR2 YYNGEE. The CDR3 sequence is 15 residues long. Written as DNA, the CDR3 is TGTGCCAGCAGCAAAGGGGGCGGGGACACCGGGGAGCTGTTTTTT. Residues: CASSKGGGDTGELFF.

CDR3 nucleotide sequence: TGTGCCAGCAGTGAATTAAGAGGGGGAAGAGAAGCTTTCTTT. Translation: CASSELRGGREAFF. V usage is TRBV25-1 and J usage is TRBJ1-1; D may be TRBD1 (6 bases). V was clipped by 1 base and J by 8 bases, with 14 bases between them. The CDR3 is made up of 14 amino acids. Germline V gene lookup returns CDR1 MGHDK and CDR2 SYGVNS.

This chain joins TRBV15 and TRBJ1-2, with 8 bases matching TRBD1. This CDR3 comprises 14 residues. V dropped 4 bases and J dropped 10; count of bases not matched to a gene: 11. CDR1 LNHNV and CDR2 YYDKDF come from the germline V gene (reference sequence). The CDR3 loop reads CATSNSGQGPSYTF. CDR3 nucleotides: TGTGCCACCAGCAATTCCGGACAGGGACCATCCTACACCTTC.

The rearrangement joins TRBV14 to TRBJ2-2; D is ambiguous. Germline V gives CDR1 SGHDN, CDR2 FVKESK. Trimming stripped 0 bases from V and 8 bases from J, with 7 bases between. The CDR3 totals 13 residues. CDR3 nucleotide sequence: TGTGCCAGCAGCCAAGAATTCATGGGGGAGCTGTTTTTT. Protein product: CASSQEFMGELFF. Based on the CDR3 plus reference TRBV14 and TRBJ2-2, the full variable domain is EAGVTQFPSHSVIEKGQTVTLRCDPISGHDNLYWYRRVMGKEIKFLLHFVKESKQDESGMPNNRFLAERTGGTYSTLKVQPAELEDSGVYFCASSQEFMGELFFGEGSRLTVL.

The chain links TRBV30 to TRBJ1-6; D remains ambiguous. V was clipped by 2 bases and J by 5 bases, with 13 bases between them. Germline lookup yields CDR1 GTSNPN and CDR2 SVGIG (reference sequence). The CDR3 contains 15 residues. The CDR3 spells CAWSPHGGNNSPLHF. The CDR3 bases are TGTGCCTGGAGTCCTCACGGTGGTAATAATTCACCCCTCCACTTT.

V gene TRBV6-5 combines with J gene TRBJ1-3; tentatively, D is TRBD1 (5 bases). Trimming pared 7 bases from V and 0 bases from J, leaving 10 bases between. The CDR3 is 14 amino acids. Germline lookup yields CDR1 MNHEY and CDR2 SVGAGI. The CDR3 here is CASTRDFSGNTIYF. The DNA of the CDR3 is TGTGCCAGCACGCGGGACTTCTCTGGAAACACCATATATTTT.

In this sample, this clone turned up a few times. The V call is TRBV11-2, the J call TRBJ1-1, with D unclear. V was clipped by 3 bases and J by 3 bases, with 8 bases between them. The CDR3 runs 13 residues. Germline lookup yields CDR1 SGHAT and CDR2 FQNNGV. Here the CDR3 reads CASSFYPDTEAFF. In DNA, the CDR3 is TGTGCCAGCAGCTTCTACCCGGACACTGAAGCTTTCTTT.

This clone was seen a handful of times. CDR3 bases: TGTGCCAGCAGACCACAGACAGGGTGGAGGGCCAATGAGCAGTTCTTC. Protein product: CASRPQTGWRANEQFF. This chain joins TRBV7-2 and TRBJ2-1; the D gene is possibly TRBD1 (7 bases). V lost 6 bases to trimming and J lost 6 bases, with 21 bases between them. There are 16 residues in the CDR3. Germline V gene data show CDR1 as SGHTA and CDR2 as FQGNSA.

The rearrangement joins TRBV5-6 to TRBJ1-5; D unclear. The ends were cut back, 4 bases at V and 4 bases at J, with 12 bases in the middle. Germline lookup yields CDR1 SGHDT and CDR2 YYEEEE. The CDR3 consists of 14 residues. CDR3 residues: CASSPYTKNQPQHF. The CDR3, as DNA: TGTGCCAGCAGCCCGTACACCAAGAATCAGCCCCAGCATTTT.

The chain joins TRBV11-2 to TRBJ2-2, with 8 bases fitting TRBD2. This CDR3 spans 14 amino acids. J gave up 7 bases and V 8 bases, and 9 bases lay outside the gene matches. In germline, CDR1 is SGHAT, CDR2 FQNNGV. The CDR3 sequence: CASGPSGGVGELFF. The CDR3 DNA is TGTGCCAGCGGCCCCTCGGGGGGGGTCGGGGAGCTGTTTTTT.

On this clone: A read error may account for a junction end that differs from germline. The chain joins TRBV6-5 to TRBJ1-4; D ambiguous. This CDR3 has 15 amino acids. Germline V gives CDR1 MNHEY, CDR2 SVGAGI. CDR3 loop: CASSSGSSSKEKLFF. The CDR3 DNA reads as TGTGCCAGCAGTTCCGGGTCTTCCTCTAAAGAAAAACTGTTTTTT.

This clone appeared a single time. J is TRBJ2-7 and V is TRBV7-2; 11 bases are shared with TRBD2. Per germline, CDR1 SGHTA and CDR2 FQGNSA. The CDR3 is made up of 16 amino acids. The junction had 3 bases not matched to a gene; V was cut back by 0 bases and J by 2 bases. The CDR3 sequence is CASSLALAGGPYEQYF. The DNA of the CDR3 is TGTGCCAGCAGCTTAGCGCTAGCGGGAGGTCCCTACGAGCAGTACTTC.

In DNA form, the CDR3 reads TGTGCCAGCAGTTCCGGGACAGCTTCCTACGAGCAGTACTTC. It specifies CASSSGTASYEQYF. The J gene is TRBJ2-7, the V gene TRBV5-4, with TRBD1 matching over 7 bases. V gave up 5 bases and J gave up 1 base; unmatched junction bases: 6. CDR1 and CDR2 from the germline V gene are SGHNT and YYREEE (reference sequence). The CDR3 extends over 14 amino acids.